This is a list of T cell receptor beta chains from one sample in a study of T cells in Graves' hyperthyroidism and ophthalmopathy. One entry per CDR3 protein, called by TCRdb with MiXCR from the multiplex PCR reads. The sample shows about 740,000 distinct CDR3 sequences, 11% to 15% of them seen only once. Specimen: blood. These receptors were taken from a woman younger than 35 with Graves' hyperthyroidism. The CDR3 runs from the conserved cysteine through the conserved F or W. The D gene is left open where the match is weak. Rows may omit the clone size; those that give it use once, few, many or a size class.

J gene,clone size,D gene,V gene,CDR3 DNA,CDR3 protein
TRBJ2-2,NA,NA,TRBV3-1,TGTGCCAGCAGCCCTAGGGTTAGAACCGGGGAGCTGTTTTTT,CASSPRVRTGELFF
TRBJ2-1,NA,TRBD2,TRBV5-1,TGCGCCAGCAGCCCCACGGTGAGGAGCGGGGCCTGGGGGAATGAGCAGTTCTTC,CASSPTVRSGAWGNEQFF
TRBJ2-1,many,NA,TRBV6-5,TGTGCCAGCAGTTACTCGAGTTCGTTGCTGAGCAATGAGCAGTTCTTC,CASSYSSSLLSNEQFF
TRBJ2-1,NA,NA,TRBV19,TGTGCCAGTTGGGACCGGCGGGACGGGAATGAGCAGTTCTTC,CASWDRRDGNEQFF
TRBJ2-5,NA,NA,TRBV19,TGTGCCAGTAGAGGGCCCAGCCAAGAGACCCAGTACTTC,CASRGPSQETQYF
TRBJ2-1,few,NA,TRBV7-6,TGTGCCAGCAGCTTAGTGTTCACTAGAGACTCCTACAATGAGCAGTTCTTC,CASSLVFTRDSYNEQFF
TRBJ2-7,many,TRBD2,TRBV20-1,TGCAGTGCCGGCGGACTAGCACCTTACGAGCAGTACTTC,CSAGGLAPYEQYF
TRBJ2-1,many,TRBD2,TRBV3-1,TGTGCCAGCAGGATGGGGCGGGAGACCTACAATGAGCAGTTCTTC,CASRMGRETYNEQFF
TRBJ2-3,few,NA,TRBV5-1,TGCGCCAGCAGCTTGGACCGGAGACTCACAGATACGCAGTATTTT,CASSLDRRLTDTQYF
TRBJ2-6,NA,NA,TRBV7-2,TGTGCCAGCAGCGCGGGATCCGAGGGGTCTGGGGCCAACGTCCTGACTTTC,CASSAGSEGSGANVLTF
TRBJ2-1,many,NA,TRBV7-9,TGTGCCAGCAGCTTAGGGACCCGCCGAATGGATGAGCAGTTCTTC,CASSLGTRRMDEQFF
TRBJ1-1,few,TRBD1,TRBV7-2,TGTGCCAGCAGCCTGGACAGGGGGCGCGCAGCTTTCTTT,CASSLDRGRAAFF
TRBJ2-7,many,NA,TRBV6-2/TRBV6-3,TGTGCCAGCAGTTACTCGAAATACCTGGTTCCCTACGAGCAGTACTTC,CASSYSKYLVPYEQYF
TRBJ2-2,NA,TRBD1,TRBV19,TGTGCCAGTAGTGGACTGGGACAGCCAGTCACCGGGGAGCTGTTTTTT,CASSGLGQPVTGELFF
TRBJ2-3,NA,NA,TRBV10-3,TGTGCCATCAGTGAACAGGGCACAGATACGCAGTATTTT,CAISEQGTDTQYF
TRBJ1-1,many,NA,TRBV19,TGTGCCAGTAGTCCTAGTGGCCGGGTCCTGAACACTGAAGCTTTCTTT,CASSPSGRVLNTEAFF
TRBJ2-4,NA,NA,TRBV5-1,TGCGCCAGCAGCTTGAGTGGGGCGAGAAAAAACATTCAGTACTTC,CASSLSGARKNIQYF
TRBJ2-1,many,TRBD1,TRBV10-3,TGTGCCATCAGTACGAACATAATACAGGGGGATGAGCAGTTCTTC,CAISTNIIQGDEQFF
TRBJ2-3,NA,NA,TRBV6-1,TGTGCCAGCAGTGAAAACGGGGTTAGCACAGATACGCAGTATTTT,CASSENGVSTDTQYF
TRBJ1-4,many,NA,TRBV3-1,TGTGCCAGCAGCCAGGCCGGGAGAGGAATTAAGGAAAAACTGTTTTTT,CASSQAGRGIKEKLFF
TRBJ2-6,few,TRBD2,TRBV7-3,TGTGCCAGCAGCTTCCAAGCCCCGGGACTAGCTTACTCTGGGGCCAACGTCCTGACTTTC,CASSFQAPGLAYSGANVLTF
TRBJ1-3,many,NA,TRBV18,TGTGCCAGCTCACCTTCGGGGGGCCCCGAAGGCACCATATATTTT,CASSPSGGPEGTIYF
TRBJ2-7,many,TRBD1,TRBV7-9,TGTGCCAGCAGCCCAGGGGACAGCTCCTACGAGCAGTACTTC,CASSPGDSSYEQYF
TRBJ1-5,many,TRBD1,TRBV19,TGTGCCAGTAGTGGAGGAATTCCGGGACAGGGCGGTCAGCCCCAGCATTTT,CASSGGIPGQGGQPQHF
TRBJ2-2,few,TRBD2,TRBV18,TGTGCCAGCTCACCGACTAGCCCCGGGGAGCTGTTTTTT,CASSPTSPGELFF
TRBJ2-7,many,NA,TRBV14,TGTGCCAGCAGCCAAGGAGGACAGCCATACGAGCAGTACTTC,CASSQGGQPYEQYF
TRBJ2-2,few,TRBD2,TRBV6-2/TRBV6-3,TGTGCCAGCAGCACTCGACTAGCGGGAGAGGCCGGGGAGCTGTTTTTT,CASSTRLAGEAGELFF
TRBJ2-7,many,TRBD1,TRBV7-9,TGTGCCAGCAGTTTAGGGGGCTCCGAGCAGTACTTC,CASSLGGSEQYF
TRBJ2-1,many,TRBD2,TRBV7-3,TGTGCCAGCAGCTCCGGGGGGACTAGCGGTGAGCAGTTCTTC,CASSSGGTSGEQFF
TRBJ2-2,NA,NA,TRBV7-6,TGTGCCAGCAGCTTAGCACGTCCGGGGGCGGGCGGGGAGCTGTTTTTT,CASSLARPGAGGELFF
TRBJ1-6,NA,NA,TRBV27,TGTGCCAGCGGTAATTTGATTCTGGCCCTCCACTTT,CASGNLILALHF
TRBJ1-2,few,NA,TRBV28,TGTGCCAGCAGTTTAAGAGGTCTCCCTAGGGGCTACACCTTC,CASSLRGLPRGYTF
TRBJ1-1,NA,NA,TRBV7-9,TGTGCCAGCAGCTTAGGGGACACAGGGAGTACTGAAGCTTTCTTT,CASSLGDTGSTEAFF
TRBJ2-6,once,TRBD1,TRBV4-2,TGTGCCAGCAGCCTCACAGGGGCACAGGGGGCCAACGTCCTGACTTTC,CASSLTGAQGANVLTF
TRBJ1-1,many,NA,TRBV20-1,TGCAGTGCTAGTGATCGGCAGGGTGAGGAATCCATGAACACTGAAGCTTTCTTT,CSASDRQGEESMNTEAFF
TRBJ2-5,many,TRBD1,TRBV7-9,TGTGCCAGCAGCTTAGTAGGAACCGAGACAGGGGGCGAAGAGACCCAGTACTTC,CASSLVGTETGGEETQYF
TRBJ1-5,NA,TRBD1,TRBV29-1,TGCAGCGGGGGGGACAGGTTTAGCAATCAGCCCCAGCATTTT,CSGGDRFSNQPQHF
TRBJ1-3,few,NA,TRBV29-1,TGCAGCGTTGAAGAGGAAACACGCACCCTCTCTGGAAACACCATATATTTT,CSVEEETRTLSGNTIYF
TRBJ1-1,few,TRBD1,TRBV5-5,TGTGCCAGCAGCCGGGCGGGCGGACAGGCTGCTTTCTTT,CASSRAGGQAAFF
TRBJ2-3,few,NA,TRBV12-3/TRBV12-4,TGTGCCAGCAGCCGAATGAGGTCTAGCGTATTCACAGATACGCAGTATTTT,CASSRMRSSVFTDTQYF
TRBJ1-4,few,NA,TRBV13,TGTGCCAGCAGCTTAAAGGGGCCGAATGAAAAACTGTTTTTT,CASSLKGPNEKLFF
TRBJ2-5,many,TRBD2,TRBV6-1,TGTGCCAGCACCCCGCTAGCGGGAGGAGGAAGAGAGACCCAGTACTTC,CASTPLAGGGRETQYF
TRBJ2-1,many,NA,TRBV20-1,TGCAGTGCTAGAGTGAGCGGACTCACCTACAATGAGCAGTTCTTC,CSARVSGLTYNEQFF
TRBJ2-7,NA,NA,TRBV7-8,TGTGCCAGCGGGAAGGTGGTTGCCTCCTACGAGCAGTACTTC,CASGKVVASYEQYF
TRBJ1-1,few,TRBD1,TRBV6-2/TRBV6-3,TGTGCCAGCAGGGAGACAGGGCGACGCGCTGAAGCTTTCTTT,CASRETGRRAEAFF
TRBJ1-2,many,NA,TRBV7-6,TGTGCCAGCAGCCCTTCGGGGACGGACTCCTATGGCTACACCTTC,CASSPSGTDSYGYTF